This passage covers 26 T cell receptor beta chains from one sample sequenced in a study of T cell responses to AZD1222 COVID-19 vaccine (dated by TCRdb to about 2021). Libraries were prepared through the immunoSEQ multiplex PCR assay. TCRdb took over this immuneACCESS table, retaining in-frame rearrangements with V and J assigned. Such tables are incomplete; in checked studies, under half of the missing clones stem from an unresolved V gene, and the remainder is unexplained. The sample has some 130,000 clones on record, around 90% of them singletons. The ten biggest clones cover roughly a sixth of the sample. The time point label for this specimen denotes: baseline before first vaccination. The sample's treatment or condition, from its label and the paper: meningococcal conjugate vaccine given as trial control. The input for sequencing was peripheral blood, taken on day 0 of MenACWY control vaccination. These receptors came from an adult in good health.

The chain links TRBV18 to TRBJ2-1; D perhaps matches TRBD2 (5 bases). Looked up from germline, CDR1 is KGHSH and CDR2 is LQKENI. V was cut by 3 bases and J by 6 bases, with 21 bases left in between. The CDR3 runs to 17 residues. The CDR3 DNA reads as TGTGCCAGCTCACCCCGCACCGCGGCTAGCTCTGGCAATGAGCAGTTCTTC. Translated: CASSPRTAASSGNEQFF.

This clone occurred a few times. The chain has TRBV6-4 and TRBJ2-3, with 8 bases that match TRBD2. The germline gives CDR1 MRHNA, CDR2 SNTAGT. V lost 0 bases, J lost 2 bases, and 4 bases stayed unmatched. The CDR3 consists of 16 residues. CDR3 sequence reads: CASSDSETSDTDTQYF. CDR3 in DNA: TGTGCCAGCAGTGACTCGGAGACTAGCGACACAGATACGCAGTATTTT.

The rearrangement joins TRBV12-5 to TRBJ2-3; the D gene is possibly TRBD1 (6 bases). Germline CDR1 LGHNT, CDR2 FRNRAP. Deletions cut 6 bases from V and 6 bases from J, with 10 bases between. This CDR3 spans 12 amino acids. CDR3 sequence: CASGSTGDTQYF. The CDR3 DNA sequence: TGTGCTAGTGGCTCAACAGGGGATACGCAGTATTTT.

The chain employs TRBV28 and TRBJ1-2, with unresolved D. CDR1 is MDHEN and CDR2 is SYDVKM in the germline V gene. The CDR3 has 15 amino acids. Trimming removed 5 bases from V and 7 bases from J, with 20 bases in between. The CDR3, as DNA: TGTGCCAGCAGTGTCCGGGCCCCTAGGGCTGGTGGCTACACCTTC. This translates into CASSVRAPRAGGYTF.

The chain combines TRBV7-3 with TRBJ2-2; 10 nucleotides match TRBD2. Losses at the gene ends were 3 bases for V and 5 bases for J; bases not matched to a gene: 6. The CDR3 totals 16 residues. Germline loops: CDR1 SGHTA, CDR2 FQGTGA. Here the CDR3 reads CASSFGASGRTGELFF. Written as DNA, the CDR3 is TGTGCCAGCAGCTTCGGCGCTAGCGGGAGAACCGGGGAGCTGTTTTTT.

The CDR3 nucleotides read TGTGCCAGCAGCAACGGGGGACGGCCGCTAATTATTAGCTCCTATAATTCACCCCTCCACTTT. This gives the protein CASSNGGRPLIISSYNSPLHF. The genes are TRBV21-1 and TRBJ1-6. TRBV21-1 is given as a pseudogene. The CDR3 has 21 amino acids.

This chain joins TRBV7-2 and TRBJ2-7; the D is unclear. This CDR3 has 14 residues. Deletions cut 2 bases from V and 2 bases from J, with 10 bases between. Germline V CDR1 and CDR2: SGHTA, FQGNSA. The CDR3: CASSLLGRTYEQYF. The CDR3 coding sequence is TGTGCCAGCAGCTTATTGGGCAGAACCTACGAGCAGTACTTC.

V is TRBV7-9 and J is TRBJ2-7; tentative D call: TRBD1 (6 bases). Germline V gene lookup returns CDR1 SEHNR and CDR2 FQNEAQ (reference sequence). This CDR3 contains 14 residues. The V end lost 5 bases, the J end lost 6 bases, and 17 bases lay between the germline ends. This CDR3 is CASSTSGQIGEQYF. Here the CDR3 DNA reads TGTGCCAGCAGCACGTCGGGACAAATAGGCGAGCAGTACTTC.

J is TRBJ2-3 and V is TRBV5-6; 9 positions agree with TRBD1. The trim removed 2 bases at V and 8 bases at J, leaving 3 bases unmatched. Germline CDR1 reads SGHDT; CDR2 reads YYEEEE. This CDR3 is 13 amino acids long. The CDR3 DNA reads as TGTGCCAGCAGCTTCTCGGGACAGGGTACGCAGTATTTT. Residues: CASSFSGQGTQYF.

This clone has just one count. The chain's CDR3 is CAWSIQSGYGYTF. CDR3 nucleotides: TGTGCCTGGAGTATACAGTCGGGCTATGGCTACACCTTC. The chain joins TRBV30 to TRBJ1-2; no reliable D call. This CDR3 spans 13 amino acids. V lost 2 bases and J 4 bases, leaving 11 bases between the germline ends. From germline, CDR1 is GTSNPN and CDR2 SVGIG (reference sequence).

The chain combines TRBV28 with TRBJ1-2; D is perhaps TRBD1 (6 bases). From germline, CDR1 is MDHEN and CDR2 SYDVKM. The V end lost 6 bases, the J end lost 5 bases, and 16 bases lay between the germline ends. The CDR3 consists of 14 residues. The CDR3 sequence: CASRSRGRKYGYTF. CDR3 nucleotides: TGTGCCAGCAGGTCCCGGGGGCGCAAATATGGCTACACCTTC.

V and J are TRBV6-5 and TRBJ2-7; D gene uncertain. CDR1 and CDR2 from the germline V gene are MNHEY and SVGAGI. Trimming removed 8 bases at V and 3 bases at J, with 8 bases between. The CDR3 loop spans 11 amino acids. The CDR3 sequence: CASRSYYEQYF. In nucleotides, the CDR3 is TGTGCCAGCCGTAGCTACTACGAGCAGTACTTC.

The CDR3, as DNA: TGTGCCAGCTCCCAAGACATCGACTGGGGAGAGACCCAGTACTTC. Translated, it gives CASSQDIDWGETQYF. The chain is built from TRBV18 and TRBJ2-5, with D hard to call. CDR1 KGHSH and CDR2 LQKENI come from the germline V gene. Trimming pared 6 bases from V and 4 bases from J, leaving 18 bases between. CDR3 length: 15 amino acids.

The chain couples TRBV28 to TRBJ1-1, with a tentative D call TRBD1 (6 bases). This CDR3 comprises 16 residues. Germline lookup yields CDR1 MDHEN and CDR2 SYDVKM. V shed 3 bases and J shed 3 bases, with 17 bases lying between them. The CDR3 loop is CASSFSPRRGDTEAFF. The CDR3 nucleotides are TGTGCCAGCAGTTTTTCCCCCCGCAGGGGTGACACTGAAGCTTTCTTT.

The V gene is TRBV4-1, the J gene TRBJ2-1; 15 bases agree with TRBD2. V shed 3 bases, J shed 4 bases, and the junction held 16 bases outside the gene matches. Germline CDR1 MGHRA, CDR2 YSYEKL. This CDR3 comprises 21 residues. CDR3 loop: CASSQPEGLAGGNGVYNEQFF. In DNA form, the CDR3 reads TGCGCCAGCAGCCAGCCAGAGGGACTAGCGGGAGGAAACGGGGTATACAATGAGCAGTTCTTC.

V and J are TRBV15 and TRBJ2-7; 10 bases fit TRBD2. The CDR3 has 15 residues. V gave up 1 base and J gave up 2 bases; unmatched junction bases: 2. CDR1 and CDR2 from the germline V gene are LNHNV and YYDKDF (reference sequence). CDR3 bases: TGTGCCACCAGCAGAGCAGCGGGAGGGCCCTACGAGCAGTACTTC. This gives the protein CATSRAAGGPYEQYF.

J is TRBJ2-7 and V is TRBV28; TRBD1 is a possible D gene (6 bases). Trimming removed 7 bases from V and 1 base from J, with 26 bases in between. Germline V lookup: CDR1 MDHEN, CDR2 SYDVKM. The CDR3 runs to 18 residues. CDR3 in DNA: TGTGCCAGCACGGATACCGGGACATTCTCCTTGCCATCCTACGAGCAGTACTTC. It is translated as CASTDTGTFSLPSYEQYF.

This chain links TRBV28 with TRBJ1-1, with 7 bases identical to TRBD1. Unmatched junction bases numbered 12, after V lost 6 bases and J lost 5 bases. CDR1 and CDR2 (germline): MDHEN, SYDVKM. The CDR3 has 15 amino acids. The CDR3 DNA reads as TGTGCCAGCAGACATAGAGGCGGCAGGGGGACTGAAGCTTTCTTT. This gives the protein CASRHRGGRGTEAFF.

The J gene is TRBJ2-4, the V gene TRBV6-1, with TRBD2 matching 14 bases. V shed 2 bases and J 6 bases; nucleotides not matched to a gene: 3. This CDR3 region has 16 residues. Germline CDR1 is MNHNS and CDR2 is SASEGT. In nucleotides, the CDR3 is TGTGCCAGCAGTGAATCGACTAGCGGGAGGGGAAACATTCAGTACTTC. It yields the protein CASSESTSGRGNIQYF.

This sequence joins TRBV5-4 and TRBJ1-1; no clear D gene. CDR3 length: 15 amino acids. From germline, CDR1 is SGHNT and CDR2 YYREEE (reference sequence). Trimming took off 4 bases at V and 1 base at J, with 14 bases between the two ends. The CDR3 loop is CASSPKRAGNTEAFF. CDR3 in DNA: TGTGCCAGCAGCCCAAAAAGGGCGGGGAACACTGAAGCTTTCTTT.

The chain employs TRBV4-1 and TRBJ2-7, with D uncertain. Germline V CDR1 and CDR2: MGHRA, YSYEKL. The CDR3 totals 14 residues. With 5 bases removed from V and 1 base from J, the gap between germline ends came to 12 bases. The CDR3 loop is CASSTHVKSYEQYF. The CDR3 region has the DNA TGCGCCAGCAGCACGCATGTTAAGTCCTACGAGCAGTACTTC.

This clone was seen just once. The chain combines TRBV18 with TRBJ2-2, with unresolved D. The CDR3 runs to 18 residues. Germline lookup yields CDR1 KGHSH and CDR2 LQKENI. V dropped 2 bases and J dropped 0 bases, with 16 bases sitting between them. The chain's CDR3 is CASSPKDIREPNTGELFF. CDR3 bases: TGTGCCAGCTCACCAAAGGATATAAGAGAACCGAACACCGGGGAGCTGTTTTTT. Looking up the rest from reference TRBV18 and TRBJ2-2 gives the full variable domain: NAGVMQNPRHLVRRRGQEARLRCSPMKGHSHVYWYRQLPEEGLKFMVYLQKENIIDESGMPKERFSAEFPKEGPSILRIQQVVRGDSAAYFCASSPKDIREPNTGELFFGEGSRLTVL.

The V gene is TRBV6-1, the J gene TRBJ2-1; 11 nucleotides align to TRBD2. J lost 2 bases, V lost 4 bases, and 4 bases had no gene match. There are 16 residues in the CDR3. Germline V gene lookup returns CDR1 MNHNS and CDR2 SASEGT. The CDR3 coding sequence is TGTGCCAGCAGTGCGACTAGCGGGATTACCTACAATGAGCAGTTCTTC. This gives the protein CASSATSGITYNEQFF.

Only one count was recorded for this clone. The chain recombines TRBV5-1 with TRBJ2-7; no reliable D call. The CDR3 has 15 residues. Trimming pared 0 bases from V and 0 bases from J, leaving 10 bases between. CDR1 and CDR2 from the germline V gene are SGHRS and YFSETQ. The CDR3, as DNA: TGCGCCAGCAGCTTGGAGGCTAATCCCTCCTACGAGCAGTACTTC. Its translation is CASSLEANPSYEQYF.

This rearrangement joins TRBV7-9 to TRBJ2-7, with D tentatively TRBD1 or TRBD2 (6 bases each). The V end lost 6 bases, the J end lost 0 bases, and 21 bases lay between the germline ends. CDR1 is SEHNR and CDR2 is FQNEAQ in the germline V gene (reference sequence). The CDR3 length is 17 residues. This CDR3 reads CASSWGPGGWSSYEQYF. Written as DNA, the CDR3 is TGTGCCAGCAGTTGGGGGCCCGGGGGCTGGAGCTCCTACGAGCAGTACTTC.

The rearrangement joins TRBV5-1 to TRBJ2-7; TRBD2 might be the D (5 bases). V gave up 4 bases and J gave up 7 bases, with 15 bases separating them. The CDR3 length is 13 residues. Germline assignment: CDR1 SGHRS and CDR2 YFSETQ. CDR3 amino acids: CASSQSGPIEQYF. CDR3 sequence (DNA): TGCGCCAGCAGCCAGAGCGGTCCAATAGAGCAGTACTTC.